What follows are 3 T cell receptor beta chains derived from one specimen sequenced in a study of blood T cell repertoires in COVID-19. The repertoire was sequenced with immunoSEQ multiplex PCR; TCRdb's copy has only in-frame clones and lacks some. The repertoire includes just over 150,000 clones, around 89% of them detected once, and about 6.6% sits in the top ten. The sequencing input was PBMCs or T cells enriched from blood (not recorded which). All receptors derive from a woman aged 45 to 65 who had recovered from COVID-19.

V gene TRBV7-9 combines with J gene TRBJ2-7; D is possibly TRBD1 (6 bases). V lost 2 bases and J 2 bases, leaving 7 bases between the germline ends. The CDR3 runs 13 residues. Germline V gene sequence: CDR1 SEHNR, CDR2 FQNEAQ (reference sequence). CDR3 in amino acids: CASSLTGTYEQYF. Here the CDR3 DNA reads TGTGCCAGCAGCTTAACAGGGACCTACGAGCAGTACTTC.

This clone was found once. The rearrangement joins TRBV19 to TRBJ1-1, with unresolved D. There are 14 residues in the CDR3. Germline lookup yields CDR1 LNHDA and CDR2 SQIVND (reference sequence). V was trimmed by 5 bases and J by 6 bases, leaving 16 bases between them. In DNA form, the CDR3 reads TGTGCCAGTAGTGTACATACCGGGGTCCCTGAAGCTTTCTTT. Translation gives CASSVHTGVPEAFF.

The rearrangement joins TRBV7-9 to TRBJ1-2; the D gene is possibly TRBD1 (5 bases). CDR1 is SEHNR and CDR2 is FQNEAQ in the germline V gene (reference sequence). The CDR3 is 12 amino acids. Trimming took 11 bases from V and 0 from J, leaving 10 bases between them. The CDR3 spells CAVRAANYGYTF. CDR3 DNA: TGTGCCGTCAGGGCCGCTAACTATGGCTACACCTTC.